This T cell receptor beta chain was captured by sequencing in a study of beta chain features in type 1 diabetes. Study-wide results and limits: Any role of HLA type in TCRB rearrangement remained unresolved here. Overrepresentation of cells with high TCR expression could result from cDNA sequencing.

The isolated RNA, all of it, was reverse transcribed, so expressed TCRB transcripts were what got sequenced. Profiling relied on immunoSEQ multiplex PCR, and the TCRdb table lists in-frame clones only, not all of them. The sample lists about 620,000 clones, roughly 16% seen once, with around 0.095% in the top ten. Central memory, naive, regulatory and stem cell-like memory CD4+ cells were sorted by CD45RO/CCR7/CD25/CD127/CD95/CD27. Purities over 98% were achieved in all sorted populations. This CDR3 has 17 amino acids. J lost 9 bases, V lost 8 bases, and 20 bases had no gene match. Germline loops: CDR1 MNHEY, CDR2 SMNVEV (reference sequence). This clone has more than one count but fewer than ten. The antigen is not known.

V usage is TRBV27 and J usage is TRBJ2-4; TRBD1 aligns across 9 bases. Source material: naive CD4+ T cells from blood. The receptor comes from a man between 18 and 29 years old in good health. CDR3 in DNA: TGTGCCAGCCGGGGAATCCAACAGGGGGCTGAGTGGGGCATTCAGTACTTC. Its protein product is CASRGIQQGAEWGIQYF.